This is a list of T cell receptor beta chains from one sample in a study of blood T cell repertoires in COVID-19. Measured with immunoSEQ multiplex PCR; TCRdb has only the in-frame clones, and not every one. The table records tens of thousands of clones, 90% of them present only once. The sequencing input was peripheral blood. The source of these receptors is a man aged 70 or older with acute or convalescent COVID-19. Both conserved end residues are part of each CDR3. The D gene is left open where the match is weak. Size is stated for part of the rows, as once, few or many counts, or as a class when the clone is expanded.

TRBJ1-6 TRBD1 TRBV5-4 - CASSSKKQGENSPLHF TGTGCCAGCAGCTCAAAGAAACAGGGGGAGAATTCACCCCTCCACTTT
TRBJ2-7 - TRBV15 - CATSDRKTGVGWAYEQYF TGTGCCACCAGCGATAGAAAGACAGGCGTGGGGTGGGCCTACGAGCAGTACTTC
TRBJ2-1 TRBD1 TRBV6-6 - CASSYDRGLYNEQFF TGTGCCAGCAGTTACGACAGGGGGTTGTACAATGAGCAGTTCTTC
TRBJ1-2 TRBD1 TRBV5-5 - CASSSRQGANYGYTF TGTGCCAGCAGCTCCCGACAGGGAGCTAACTATGGCTACACCTTC
TRBJ2-1 - TRBV29-1 - CSVRQANHEQFF TGCAGCGTGAGACAGGCCAACCATGAGCAGTTCTTC
TRBJ2-7 - TRBV6-2/TRBV6-3 few CASSYNRAYEQYF TGTGCCAGCAGTTACAACAGGGCCTACGAGCAGTACTTC
TRBJ1-6 - TRBV28 few CANQQGGYNSPLHF TGTGCCAACCAACAGGGTGGATATAATTCACCCCTCCACTTT
TRBJ2-3 - TRBV5-1 - CASSLVGRDSADTQYF TGCGCCAGCAGCTTGGTAGGCCGGGACTCAGCGGATACGCAGTATTTT
TRBJ1-1 - TRBV6-1 - CASSEITRIVGAAFF TGTGCCAGCAGTGAAATAACTCGAATTGTGGGGGCAGCTTTCTTT
TRBJ2-2 TRBD1 TRBV19 - CASSMGQVITGELFF TGTGCCAGTAGTATGGGACAGGTTATTACCGGGGAGCTGTTTTTT
TRBJ1-2 - TRBV10-2 few CASSLTVGGYTF TGCGCCAGCAGTTTGACAGTCGGTGGCTACACCTTC
TRBJ2-3 - TRBV6-5 - CASRPGAGPTDTQYF TGTGCCAGCAGGCCGGGCGCGGGCCCCACAGATACGCAGTATTTT
TRBJ2-2 TRBD1 TRBV24-1 once CATSDRDRGVTGELFF TGTGCCACCAGTGACCGGGACAGGGGAGTCACCGGGGAGCTGTTTTTT